This TCR beta chain stems from a study of human T cells and chemical hapten exposure. The sample holds a few counts of this clonotype. Described time point: patch test 1, 2 weeks after DPC sensitization. Treatment indicated: therapeutic diphenylcyclopropenone sensitization with weekly scalp DPC. Germline lookup yields CDR1 DFQATT and CDR2 SNEGSKA (reference sequence). J lost 6 bases, V lost 1 base, and 9 bases had no gene match. The CDR3 loop spans 14 amino acids. The library tagged each cDNA molecule with unique molecular identifiers. Each CDR3 protein is one row after TCRdb ran MiXCR on the RACE reads. The sample lists approximately 400,000 distinct CDR3 sequences; roughly 4.8% were seen once.

Sample: whole blood, taken in connection with sensitization to the hapten diphenylcyclopropenone (DPC). This TCR was sampled from a woman in her forties or fifties with alopecia areata. Some clones in this sample may be carry-over from other donors' samples. The chain recombines TRBV20-1 with TRBJ2-7; 7 bases map to TRBD2. CDR3 residues: CSARGEGLGSEQYF. The DNA of the CDR3 is TGCAGTGCTAGAGGGGAGGGTTTGGGTTCCGAGCAGTACTTC.